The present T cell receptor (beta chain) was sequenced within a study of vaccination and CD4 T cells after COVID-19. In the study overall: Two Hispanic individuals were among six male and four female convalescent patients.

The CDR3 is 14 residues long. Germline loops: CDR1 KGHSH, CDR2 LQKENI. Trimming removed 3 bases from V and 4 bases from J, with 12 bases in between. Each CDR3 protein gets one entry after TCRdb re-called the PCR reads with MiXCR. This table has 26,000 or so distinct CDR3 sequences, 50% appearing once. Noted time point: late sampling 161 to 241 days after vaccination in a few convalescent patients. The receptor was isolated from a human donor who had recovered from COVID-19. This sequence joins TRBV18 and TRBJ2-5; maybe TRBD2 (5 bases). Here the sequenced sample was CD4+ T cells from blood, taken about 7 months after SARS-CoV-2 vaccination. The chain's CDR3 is CASSPTGRGETQYF. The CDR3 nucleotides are TGTGCCAGCTCACCGACCGGACGGGGAGAGACCCAGTACTTC.